This record covers a single T cell receptor beta chain. Its antigen is unidentified. V dropped 0 bases and J dropped 6 bases, with 15 bases sitting between them. Germline CDR1 MNHEY, CDR2 SMNVEV (reference sequence). The CDR3 is 15 residues long. Primers used in a second PCR of about 7 to 12 cycles were a sample-barcoded 5' primer and a J-beta primer mix. TCRdb passed the 5' RACE reads through MiXCR, listing each CDR3 protein once. The data show 750,000 to 850,000 distinct CDR3 sequences, around 25% seen once. This sample was included in a study of blood T cells in healthy people across ages. Study results and limitations: A roughly linear age-dependent decrease characterized TCR beta diversity per million T cells.

These data are also associated with another study on T cells of mothers and their children. According to that study: From each mother came over 9.5 million TCR beta CDR3 reads, and from each child came 3 million to 3.5 million.

Sequenced material: blood. V is TRBV27 and J is TRBJ2-7; no clear D. This receptor was obtained from a boy younger than 18 in good health. This CDR3 reads CASSLSSYRPSEQYF. The CDR3 DNA is TGTGCCAGCAGTTTATCATCCTACCGGCCCTCCGAGCAGTACTTC.